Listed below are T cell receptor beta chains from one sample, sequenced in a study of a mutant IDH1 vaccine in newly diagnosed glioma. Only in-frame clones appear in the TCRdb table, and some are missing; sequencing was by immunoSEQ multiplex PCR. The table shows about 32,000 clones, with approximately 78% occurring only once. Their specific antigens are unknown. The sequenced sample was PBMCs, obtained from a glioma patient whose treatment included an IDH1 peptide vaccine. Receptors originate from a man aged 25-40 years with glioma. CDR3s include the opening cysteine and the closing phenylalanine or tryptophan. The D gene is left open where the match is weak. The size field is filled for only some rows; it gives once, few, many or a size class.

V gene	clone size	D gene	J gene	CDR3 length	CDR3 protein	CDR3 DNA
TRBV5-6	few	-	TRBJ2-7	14	CASNINGQNYEQYF	TGTGCCAGCAATATCAACGGACAGAACTACGAGCAGTACTTC
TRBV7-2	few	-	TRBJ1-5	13	CASNAGGNQPQHF	TGTGCCAGTAACGCGGGAGGTAATCAGCCCCAGCATTTT
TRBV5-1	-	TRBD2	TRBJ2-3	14	CASSASGRRDTQYF	TGCGCCAGCAGCGCTAGCGGGAGACGGGATACGCAGTATTTT
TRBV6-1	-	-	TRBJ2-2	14	CASSELLRAGELFF	TGTGCCAGCAGTGAATTACTTAGGGCCGGGGAGCTGTTTTTT
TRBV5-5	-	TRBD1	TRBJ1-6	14	CASSKTGQYSPLHF	TGTGCCAGCAGCAAAACGGGACAGTACTCACCCCTCCACTTT
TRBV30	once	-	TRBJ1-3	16	CAWSGDRKDLSGTIYF	TGTGCCTGGAGTGGAGACAGGAAGGACCTATCGGGCACCATATATTTT
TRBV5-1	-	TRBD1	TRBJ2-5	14	CATSPGTGRETQYF	TGCGCCACCTCACCCGGGACAGGGCGAGAGACCCAGTACTTC
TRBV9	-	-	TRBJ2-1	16	CASSKQGTTLYNEQFF	TGTGCCAGCAGCAAACAGGGGACTACCCTCTACAATGAGCAGTTCTTC
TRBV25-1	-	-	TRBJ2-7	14	CASSEEGHSYEQYF	TGTGCCAGCAGTGAAGAGGGACACAGCTACGAGCAGTACTTC
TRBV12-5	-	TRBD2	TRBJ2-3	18	CASGFSSGRKLSTDTQYF	TGTGCTAGTGGTTTCAGTAGCGGGCGAAAACTCAGCACAGATACGCAGTATTTT
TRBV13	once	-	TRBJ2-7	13	CASSDGRTYEQYF	TGTGCCAGCAGCGACGGCCGGACATACGAGCAGTACTTC